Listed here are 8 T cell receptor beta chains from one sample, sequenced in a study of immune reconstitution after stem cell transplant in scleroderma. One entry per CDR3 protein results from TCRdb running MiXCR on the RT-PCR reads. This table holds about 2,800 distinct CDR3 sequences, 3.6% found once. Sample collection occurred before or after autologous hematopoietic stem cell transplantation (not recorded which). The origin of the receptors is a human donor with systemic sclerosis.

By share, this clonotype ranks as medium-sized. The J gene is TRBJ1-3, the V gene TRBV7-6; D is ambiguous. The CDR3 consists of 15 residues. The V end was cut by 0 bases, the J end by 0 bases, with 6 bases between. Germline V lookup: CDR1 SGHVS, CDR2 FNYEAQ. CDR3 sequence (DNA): TGTGCCAGCAGCTTAGCGGGCTCCTCTGGAAACACCATATATTTT. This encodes CASSLAGSSGNTIYF.

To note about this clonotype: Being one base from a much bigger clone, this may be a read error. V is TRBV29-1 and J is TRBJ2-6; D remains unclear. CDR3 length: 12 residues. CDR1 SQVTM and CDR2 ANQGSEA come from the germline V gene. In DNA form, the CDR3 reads TGCGGCGTTGGGTCAGGGGCCAACGTCCTGACTTTC. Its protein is CGVGSGANVLTF. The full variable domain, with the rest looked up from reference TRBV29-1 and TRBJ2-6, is SAVISQKPSRDICQRGTSLTIQCQVDSQVTMMFWYRQQPGQSLTLIATANQGSEATYESGFVIDKFPISRPNLTFSTLTVSNMSPEDSSIYLCGVGSGANVLTFGAGSRLTVL.

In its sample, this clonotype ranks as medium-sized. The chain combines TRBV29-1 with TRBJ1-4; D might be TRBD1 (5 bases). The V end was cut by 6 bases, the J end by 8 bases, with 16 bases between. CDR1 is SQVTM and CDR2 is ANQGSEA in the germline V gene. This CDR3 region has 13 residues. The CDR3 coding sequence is TGCAGCGTCCTAAGCATGGGGGGGGAAAAACTGTTTTTT. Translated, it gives CSVLSMGGEKLFF.

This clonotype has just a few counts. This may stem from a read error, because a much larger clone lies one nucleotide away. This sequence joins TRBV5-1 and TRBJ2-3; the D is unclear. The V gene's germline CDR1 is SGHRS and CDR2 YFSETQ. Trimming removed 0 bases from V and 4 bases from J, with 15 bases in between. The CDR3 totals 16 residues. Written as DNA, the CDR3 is TGCGCCAGCAGCTTGGATGCGGTGGGAAATGCAGATACGCAGTATTTT. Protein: CASSLDAVGNADTQYF.

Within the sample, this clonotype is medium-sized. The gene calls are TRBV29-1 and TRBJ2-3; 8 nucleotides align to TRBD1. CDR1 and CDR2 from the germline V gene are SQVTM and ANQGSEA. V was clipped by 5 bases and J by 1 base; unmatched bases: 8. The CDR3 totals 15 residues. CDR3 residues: CSVQEPGQGTDTQYF. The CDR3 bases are TGCAGCGTTCAGGAACCGGGACAGGGCACAGATACGCAGTATTTT.

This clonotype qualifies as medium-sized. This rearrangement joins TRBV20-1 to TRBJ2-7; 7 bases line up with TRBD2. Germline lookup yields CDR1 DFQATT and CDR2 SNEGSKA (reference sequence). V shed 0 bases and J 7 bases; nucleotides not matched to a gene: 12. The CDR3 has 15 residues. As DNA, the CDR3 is TGCAGTGCTAGAGACCCGGGGGGTTTCAATGGTGAGCAGTACTTC. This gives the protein CSARDPGGFNGEQYF.

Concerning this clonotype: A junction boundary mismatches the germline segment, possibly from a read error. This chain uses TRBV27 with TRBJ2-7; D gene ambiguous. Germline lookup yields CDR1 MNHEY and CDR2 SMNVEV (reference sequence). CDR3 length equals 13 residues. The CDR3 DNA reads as TGTGCCGGCAGTAATCTCGCATCCTACGAGCAGTACTTC. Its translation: CAGSNLASYEQYF.

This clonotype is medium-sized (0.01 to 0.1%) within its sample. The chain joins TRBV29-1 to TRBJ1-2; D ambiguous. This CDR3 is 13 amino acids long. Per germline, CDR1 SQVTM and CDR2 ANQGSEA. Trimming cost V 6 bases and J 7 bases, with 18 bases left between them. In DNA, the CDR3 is TGCAGCGTATTTGGCACGGCGGAGGGTGGCTACACCTTC. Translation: CSVFGTAEGGYTF.